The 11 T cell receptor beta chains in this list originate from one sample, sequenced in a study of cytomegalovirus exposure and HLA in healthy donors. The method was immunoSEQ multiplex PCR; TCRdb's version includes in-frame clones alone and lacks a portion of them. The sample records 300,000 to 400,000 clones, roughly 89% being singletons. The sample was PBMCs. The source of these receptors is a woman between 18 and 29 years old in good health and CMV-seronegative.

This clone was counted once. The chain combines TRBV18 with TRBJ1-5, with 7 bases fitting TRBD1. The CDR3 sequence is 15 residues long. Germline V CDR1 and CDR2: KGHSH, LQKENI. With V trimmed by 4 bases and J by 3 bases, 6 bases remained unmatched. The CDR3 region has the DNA TGTGCCAGCTCACGGGTCAGGGGGTTCAATCAGCCCCAGCATTTT. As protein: CASSRVRGFNQPQHF.

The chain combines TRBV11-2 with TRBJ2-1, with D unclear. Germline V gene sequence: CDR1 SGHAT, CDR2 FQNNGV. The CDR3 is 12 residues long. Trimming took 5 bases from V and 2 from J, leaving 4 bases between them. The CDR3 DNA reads TGTGCCAGCAGCGCGACCTACAATGAGCAGTTCTTC. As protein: CASSATYNEQFF.

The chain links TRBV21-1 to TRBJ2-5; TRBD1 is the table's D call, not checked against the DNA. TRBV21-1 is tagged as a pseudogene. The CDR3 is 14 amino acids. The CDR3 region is CASSKVSGQETQYF. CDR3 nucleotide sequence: TGTGCCAGCAGCAAAGTCTCAGGGCAAGAGACCCAGTACTTC.

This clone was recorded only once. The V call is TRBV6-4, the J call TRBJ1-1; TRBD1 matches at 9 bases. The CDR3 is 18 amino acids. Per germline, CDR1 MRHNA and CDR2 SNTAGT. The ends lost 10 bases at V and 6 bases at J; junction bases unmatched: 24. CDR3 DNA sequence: TGTGCCAATCCTGAAGACCGGGACAGGGTCAATCTACGGCCTGAAGCTTTCTTT. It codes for CANPEDRDRVNLRPEAFF.

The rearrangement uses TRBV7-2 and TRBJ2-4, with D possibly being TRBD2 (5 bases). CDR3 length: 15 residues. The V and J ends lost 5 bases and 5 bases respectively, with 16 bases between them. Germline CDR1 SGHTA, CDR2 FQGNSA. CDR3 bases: TGTGCCAGCAGCCCCGACTACGGCCCCCAAAACATTCAGTACTTC. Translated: CASSPDYGPQNIQYF.

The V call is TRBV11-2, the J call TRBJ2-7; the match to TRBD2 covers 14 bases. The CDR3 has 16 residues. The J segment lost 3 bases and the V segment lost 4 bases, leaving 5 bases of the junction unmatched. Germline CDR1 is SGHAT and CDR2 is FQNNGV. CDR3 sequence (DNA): TGTGCCAGCAGCTCCAGACTAGCGGGAGGGAACTACGAGCAGTACTTC. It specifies CASSSRLAGGNYEQYF.

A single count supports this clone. The CDR3 is CASSLVLRQGGLNTEAFF. CDR3 sequence (DNA): TGTGCCAGCAGCTTAGTTCTTAGACAGGGGGGGTTGAACACTGAAGCTTTCTTT. This chain links TRBV7-6 with TRBJ1-1; 9 nucleotides match TRBD1. V gave up 1 base and J gave up 0 bases; unmatched junction bases: 9. The V gene's germline CDR1 is SGHVS and CDR2 FNYEAQ. This CDR3 region has 18 residues.

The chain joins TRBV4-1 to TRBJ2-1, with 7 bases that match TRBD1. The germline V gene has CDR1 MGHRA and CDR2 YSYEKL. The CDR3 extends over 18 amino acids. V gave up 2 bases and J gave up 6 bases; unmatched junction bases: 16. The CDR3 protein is CASSQRQGTTLLSNEQFF. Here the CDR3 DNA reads TGCGCCAGCAGCCAACGACAGGGAACCACGCTCCTTTCCAATGAGCAGTTCTTC.

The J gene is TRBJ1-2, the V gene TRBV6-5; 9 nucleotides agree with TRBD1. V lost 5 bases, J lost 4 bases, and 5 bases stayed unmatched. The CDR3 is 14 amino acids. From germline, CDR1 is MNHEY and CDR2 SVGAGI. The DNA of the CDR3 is TGTGCCAGCAGTAACCCGACAGGGGGCTATGGCTACACCTTC. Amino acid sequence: CASSNPTGGYGYTF.

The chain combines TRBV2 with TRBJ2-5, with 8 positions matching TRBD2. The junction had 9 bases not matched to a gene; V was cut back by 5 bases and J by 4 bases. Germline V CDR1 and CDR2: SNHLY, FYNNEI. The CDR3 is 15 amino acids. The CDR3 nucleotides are TGTGCCAGCAGTAAGACGGGGGGGATGGGAGAGACCCAGTACTTC. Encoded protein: CASSKTGGMGETQYF.

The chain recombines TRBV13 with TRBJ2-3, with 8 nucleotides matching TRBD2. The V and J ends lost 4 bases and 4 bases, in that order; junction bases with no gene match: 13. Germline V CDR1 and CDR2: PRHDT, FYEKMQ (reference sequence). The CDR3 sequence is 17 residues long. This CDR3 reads CASSSPTIAGYADTQYF. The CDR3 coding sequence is TGTGCCAGCAGCTCCCCTACTATAGCGGGGTATGCAGATACGCAGTATTTT.